The 31 T cell receptor beta chains below come from one sample, sequenced in a study of CD8 T cells in Susac syndrome. RNA in amounts of roughly 0.5 to 1 ug was reverse transcribed with random hexamers. MiXCR, applied by TCRdb to the immunoSEQ multiplex PCR reads, yields one record per CDR3 protein. The sample records 190,000 or so distinct CDR3 sequences, roughly 94% being singletons. The specimen was CD4+ T cells from PBMCs. These TCRs come from a human donor with multiple sclerosis.

The chain joins TRBV12-3 or TRBV12-4 to TRBJ1-4, with a weak D call TRBD1 (5 bases). The CDR3 runs 14 residues. Between the trimmed V and J ends, which lost 6 bases and 7 bases, there was a span of 15 bases. The CDR3 here is CASSPAGEVEKLFF. The CDR3 nucleotides are TGTGCCAGCAGCCCGGCGGGGGAGGTTGAAAAACTGTTTTTT.

V and J are TRBV12-3 or TRBV12-4 and TRBJ1-6; D is unresolved. The germline V and J ends were trimmed by 6 bases and 10 bases, with 16 bases remaining between them. The CDR3 is 14 amino acids. The CDR3 DNA sequence: TGTGCCAGCAGCCCCCCGGGAAGAGGGTCACCCCTCCACTTT. This gives the protein CASSPPGRGSPLHF.

The gene calls are TRBV29-1 and TRBJ2-5; 7 nucleotides match TRBD2. The length of the CDR3 is 13 residues. Germline CDR1 is SQVTM and CDR2 is ANQGSEA. The V gene end was trimmed by 3 bases and the J gene end by 5 bases; junction bases not matched to a gene: 6. The DNA for the CDR3 is TGCAGCGTTGACCAGGGCGGGGGTGAGACCCAGTACTTC. This sequence encodes CSVDQGGGETQYF.

The V call is TRBV5-1, the J call TRBJ1-4; the D is unclear. V was clipped by 4 bases and J by 6 bases, with 13 bases between them. CDR3 length: 14 amino acids. The germline V gene has CDR1 SGHRS and CDR2 YFSETQ. This CDR3 reads CASSQDARDEKLFF. The CDR3, as DNA: TGCGCCAGCAGCCAAGATGCTCGGGATGAAAAACTGTTTTTT.

The CDR3 protein is CSVEEGVNIQYF. The CDR3 DNA reads TGCAGCGTTGAAGAGGGAGTAAACATTCAGTACTTC. The chain is built from TRBV29-1 and TRBJ2-4, with D perhaps matching TRBD2 (5 bases). The germline V gene has CDR1 SQVTM and CDR2 ANQGSEA. The CDR3 totals 12 residues. Trimming stripped 0 bases from V and 6 bases from J, with 6 bases between.

This rearrangement joins TRBV30 to TRBJ1-5; a weak D match, TRBD1 (5 bases). Germline lookup yields CDR1 GTSNPN and CDR2 SVGIG (reference sequence). The V end lost 0 bases, the J end lost 1 base, and 10 bases lay between the germline ends. CDR3 length: 15 residues. This CDR3 reads CAWSVGLGSNQPQHF. In nucleotides, the CDR3 is TGTGCCTGGAGTGTGGGGCTGGGGAGCAATCAGCCCCAGCATTTT.

The J gene is TRBJ2-6, the V gene TRBV29-1; D uncertain. Germline V gene data show CDR1 as SQVTM and CDR2 as ANQGSEA. The CDR3 has 12 residues. Trimming shortened V by 4 bases and J by 3 bases, and 4 bases separated the two germline ends. This chain's CDR3 is CSVGYGANVLTF. The CDR3 region has the DNA TGCAGCGTTGGTTATGGGGCCAACGTCCTGACTTTC.

The V and J genes are TRBV2 and TRBJ2-1, with 7 nucleotides matching TRBD2. Trimming at V came to 3 bases and at J to 7 bases, leaving 9 bases not matched to a gene. The CDR3 is 15 residues long. Germline V CDR1 and CDR2: SNHLY, FYNNEI. The CDR3 loop is CASSELAALGNEQFF. DNA for the CDR3: TGTGCCAGCAGTGAGCTAGCGGCCCTCGGTAATGAGCAGTTCTTC.

This clonotype has a handful of counts. The gene calls are TRBV18 and TRBJ2-7; D perhaps matches TRBD2 (5 bases). Trimming took 3 bases from V and 1 from J, leaving 7 bases between them. CDR1 and CDR2 from the germline V gene are KGHSH and LQKENI. The CDR3 is made up of 13 amino acids. The CDR3 region has the DNA TGTGCCAGCTCACCGCCGGGGTCCTACGAGCAGTACGTC. Its translation is CASSPPGSYEQYV.

This clonotype showed up just once. CDR3 amino acids: CASSPRDSGYTF. The CDR3 DNA reads TGTGCCAGCAGCCCCCGGGACAGTGGCTACACCTTC. The rearrangement uses TRBV3-1 and TRBJ1-2; 7 bases align to TRBD1. The CDR3 is 12 amino acids. V lost 4 bases to trimming and J lost 7 bases; unmatched junction nucleotides: 3. Germline CDR1 is LGHDT and CDR2 is YNNKEL (reference sequence).

The rearrangement links TRBV7-9 to TRBJ2-1, with D hard to call. The CDR3 runs 13 residues. The germline V and J ends were trimmed by 4 bases and 4 bases, with 8 bases remaining between them. Germline lookup yields CDR1 SEHNR and CDR2 FQNEAQ (reference sequence). DNA of the CDR3: TGTGCCAGCAGCTCCGCCTCTTACAATGAGCAGTTCTTC. This encodes CASSSASYNEQFF.

The V and J genes are TRBV29-1 and TRBJ2-7; 11 nucleotides match TRBD1. The CDR3 length is 14 residues. Germline trimming cut 4 bases from V and 4 bases from J; bases unmatched to any gene: 6. CDR1 and CDR2 from the germline V gene are SQVTM and ANQGSEA. CDR3 bases: TGCAGCGTTGTGCGGACAGGGGGCTGGTACGAGCAGTACTTC. Protein: CSVVRTGGWYEQYF.

The rearrangement joins TRBV6-1 to TRBJ1-2; no clear D gene. Trimming pared 0 bases from V and 5 bases from J, leaving 13 bases between. Germline CDR1 and CDR2: MNHNS and SASEGT. The length of the CDR3 is 15 residues. This CDR3 is CASSEAGPSGYGYTF. CDR3 bases: TGTGCCAGCAGTGAAGCTGGGCCCTCGGGGTATGGCTACACCTTC.

The CDR3 reads CASSTHTGELFF. The CDR3 nucleotides are TGTGCCAGCAGTACCCACACCGGGGAGCTGTTTTTT. The chain uses TRBV9 and TRBJ2-2, with D hard to call. Germline-derived CDR1 and CDR2 are SGDLS and YYNGEE. The ends were cut back, 5 bases at V and 3 bases at J, with 5 bases in the middle. CDR3 length: 12 residues.

This clonotype was observed a single time. The J gene is TRBJ2-7, the V gene TRBV23-1; 9 bases map to TRBD1. TRBV23-1 belongs to the ORF category, with a function that is uncertain. This CDR3 spans 14 amino acids. J lost 4 bases, V lost 8 bases, and 9 bases had no gene match. Here the CDR3 reads CASGGTGPLYEQYV. CDR3 DNA sequence: TGCGCCAGCGGGGGGACAGGGCCTTTATACGAGCAGTACGTC.

CDR3 bases: TGTGCCAGCAGTTTACAGGAAATTAATGAAAAACTGTTTTTT. Translation: CASSLQEINEKLFF. This rearrangement joins TRBV2 to TRBJ1-4; possible D gene TRBD1, 5 bases. V gave up 5 bases and J gave up 4 bases, with 11 bases separating them. There are 14 residues in the CDR3. Germline CDR1 and CDR2: SNHLY and FYNNEI.

This chain connects TRBV7-2 to TRBJ1-5; D is undetermined. Trimming removed 6 bases from V and 0 bases from J, with 6 bases in between. The CDR3 extends over 13 amino acids. Germline V gene lookup returns CDR1 SGHTA and CDR2 FQGNSA. CDR3 DNA: TGTGCCAGCAGGTTCAGTAGCAATCAGCCCCAGCATTTT. Translating it yields CASRFSSNQPQHF. The complete variable domain, with remaining parts taken from reference TRBV7-2 and TRBJ1-5, reads GAGVSQSPSNKVTEKGKDVELRCDPISGHTALYWYRQSLGQGLEFLIYFQGNSAPDKSGLPSDRFSAERTGGSVSTLTIQRTQQEDSAVYLCASRFSSNQPQHFGDGTRLSIL.

The chain couples TRBV10-3 to TRBJ2-5; D is possibly TRBD2 (5 bases). The V gene's germline CDR1 is ENHRY and CDR2 SYGVKD. This CDR3 contains 16 residues. V dropped 5 bases and J dropped 2 bases, with 18 bases sitting between them. CDR3 in amino acids: CAISSIEGGRQETQYF. The CDR3 coding sequence is TGTGCCATCAGTAGTATCGAGGGTGGTAGGCAAGAGACCCAGTACTTC.

The rearrangement uses TRBV6-5 and TRBJ2-5; unclear D gene. The CDR3 runs to 13 residues. V was shortened by 6 bases and J by 5 bases, with 13 bases between the two germline ends. CDR1 MNHEY and CDR2 SVGAGI come from the germline V gene. CDR3 in amino acids: CASRPPGRETQYF. CDR3 nucleotide sequence: TGTGCCAGCAGACCCCCGGGTCGGGAGACCCAGTACTTC.

A remark on this clonotype: One end of the junction does not line up with germline, which may come from a read error. CDR3 in amino acids: CAISERSGRNYGYTF. CDR3 DNA: TGTGCCATCAGTGAGAGGTCAGGACGTAACTATGGCTACACCTTC. V gene TRBV6-6 combines with J gene TRBJ1-2; D gene unclear. The CDR3 is made up of 15 amino acids. Germline V gene data show CDR1 as MNHNY and CDR2 as SVGAGI (reference sequence).

The chain recombines TRBV3-1 with TRBJ2-4, with no clear D. Trimming left V 1 base short and J 9 bases short, with 13 bases between. This CDR3 has 14 amino acids. CDR1 is LGHDT, CDR2 YNNKEL, per germline (reference sequence). CDR3 region: CASSQGPGPGIQYF. Written as DNA, the CDR3 is TGTGCCAGCAGCCAAGGGCCCGGCCCAGGCATTCAGTACTTC.

The genes are TRBV3-1 and TRBJ1-2; D may be TRBD1 (5 bases). CDR3 length: 14 amino acids. V was pared by 1 base and J by 5 bases, with 11 bases between. Germline lookup yields CDR1 LGHDT and CDR2 YNNKEL (reference sequence). CDR3 sequence reads: CASSQGTIPYGYTF. The DNA for the CDR3 is TGTGCCAGCAGCCAAGGGACAATTCCGTATGGCTACACCTTC.

This clonotype was recorded only once. The gene calls are TRBV7-2 and TRBJ1-6; D is undetermined. The V and J ends lost 7 bases and 6 bases respectively, with 16 bases between them. CDR1 and CDR2 from the germline V gene are SGHTA and FQGNSA. CDR3 length: 15 amino acids. This CDR3 reads CASTTGVLFNSPLHF. The CDR3 DNA is TGTGCCAGCACCACCGGCGTTCTGTTTAATTCACCCCTCCACTTT. The complete variable domain, with remaining parts taken from reference TRBV7-2 and TRBJ1-6, reads GAGVSQSPSNKVTEKGKDVELRCDPISGHTALYWYRQSLGQGLEFLIYFQGNSAPDKSGLPSDRFSAERTGGSVSTLTIQRTQQEDSAVYLCASTTGVLFNSPLHFGNGTRLTVT.

This chain joins TRBV20-1 and TRBJ1-5, with D possibly TRBD1 on 6 matching bases. The germline V gene encodes CDR1 DFQATT and CDR2 SNEGSKA (reference sequence). Trimming cost V 3 bases and J 5 bases, with 14 bases left between them. The CDR3 is made up of 14 amino acids. The CDR3 protein is CSASKGGADQPQHF. The CDR3 bases are TGCAGTGCTAGTAAAGGGGGAGCTGATCAGCCCCAGCATTTT.

The chain has TRBV20-1 and TRBJ1-1, with D perhaps matching TRBD1 (5 bases). Germline V gives CDR1 DFQATT, CDR2 SNEGSKA (reference sequence). The CDR3 consists of 12 residues. Trimming removed 4 bases at V and 4 bases at J, with 10 bases between. The CDR3 sequence: CSATGGITEAFF. The CDR3 DNA follows: TGCAGTGCTACGGGGGGGATCACTGAAGCTTTCTTT.

The count of this clonotype is one. This sequence joins TRBV20-1 and TRBJ1-5; 8 nucleotides agree with TRBD1. This CDR3 is built from 13 residues. With V trimmed by 3 bases and J by 2 bases, 0 bases remained unmatched. Germline CDR1 reads DFQATT; CDR2 reads SNEGSKA (reference sequence). CDR3 DNA sequence: TGCAGTGCTAGGACAGGGGGCAATCAGCCCCAGCATTTT. Amino acids: CSARTGGNQPQHF.

The J gene is TRBJ2-1, the V gene TRBV20-1; 15 bases fit TRBD2. CDR3 length: 17 residues. Germline-derived CDR1 and CDR2 are DFQATT and SNEGSKA (reference sequence). The J segment lost 1 base and the V segment lost 3 bases, leaving 4 bases of the junction unmatched. The CDR3 loop is CSASSGTSGGSYNEQFF. The CDR3 DNA reads TGCAGTGCTAGCTCCGGGACTAGCGGGGGGTCCTACAATGAGCAGTTCTTC.

The chain uses TRBV4-1 and TRBJ2-3; D call uncertain. The CDR3 is made up of 17 amino acids. V was pared by 0 bases and J by 3 bases, with 16 bases between. Germline lookup yields CDR1 MGHRA and CDR2 YSYEKL. CDR3 loop: CASSQDGRPAKTDTQYF. DNA of the CDR3: TGCGCCAGCAGCCAAGATGGAAGACCGGCTAAGACAGATACGCAGTATTTT.

The genes are TRBV30 and TRBJ2-1; no firm D call. The CDR3 runs 12 residues. Germline-derived CDR1 and CDR2 are GTSNPN and SVGIG (reference sequence). With 3 bases removed from V and 10 bases from J, the gap between germline ends came to 13 bases. Here the CDR3 DNA reads TGTGCCTGGAGGAACCTAAGCTCGGAGCAGTTCTTC. Protein: CAWRNLSSEQFF.

This chain uses TRBV30 with TRBJ1-5, with a possible D match to TRBD1 (5 bases). This CDR3 spans 13 amino acids. V was clipped by 3 bases and J by 0 bases, with 6 bases between them. Germline CDR1 and CDR2: GTSNPN and SVGIG (reference sequence). The CDR3 nucleotides are TGTGCCTGGAGCGACAGTAGCAATCAGCCCCAGCATTTT. Protein sequence: CAWSDSSNQPQHF.

The chain is built from TRBV7-9 and TRBJ1-1; D might be TRBD1 (5 bases). Looked up from germline, CDR1 is SEHNR and CDR2 is FQNEAQ (reference sequence). The CDR3 is 14 amino acids. The V end lost 2 bases, the J end lost 12 bases, and 19 bases lay between the germline ends. CDR3 loop: CASSLSEGTILTFF. The CDR3 coding sequence is TGTGCCAGCAGCTTATCTGAGGGGACTATCTTAACTTTCTTT.